This T cell receptor (beta chain) was recorded in a study of CD8+ T cells in alopecia areata. Alopecia areata patients provided lesional scalp punch biopsies and peripheral blood, both collected for the study. Once RNA had been extracted, it was reverse transcribed into cDNA to act as the sequencing template. TCRdb keeps only in-frame clones here, not all; method: immunoSEQ multiplex PCR. There are about 120,000 clones in the sample; around 45% occur only once, and 10% lies in the top ten. The CDR3 runs to 16 residues. The germline gives CDR1 SNHLY, CDR2 FYNNEI. V gave up 0 bases and J gave up 4 bases, with 15 bases separating them.

The receptor was derived from a human donor with alopecia areata. The gene calls are TRBV2 and TRBJ2-5; tentatively, D is TRBD1 or TRBD2 (6 bases each). The sequencing sample was made of NKG2D-low CD8+ T cells sorted from blood. CDR3 sequence (DNA): TGTGCCAGCAGTGAAGCGCTAGGGGGGTTCGGAGAGACCCAGTACTTC. Amino acid sequence: CASSEALGGFGETQYF.